The 31 T cell receptor beta chains in this list originate from one sample, sequenced in a study of OX40 agonist ivuxolimab in advanced cancers. The data were produced by immunoSEQ multiplex PCR, yet TCRdb's version contains in-frame clones alone and is incomplete. The table includes roughly 100,000 clones, about 90% detected once. The sample here was CD4+ or CD8+ T cells sorted from blood, taken in a trial of the OX40 agonist ivuxolimab. Receptor source: an adult with an advanced solid tumor such as melanoma, head and neck, liver or kidney cancer.

The chain joins TRBV7-9 to TRBJ2-4; D is unclear. There are 16 residues in the CDR3. Trimming stripped 3 bases from V and 0 bases from J, with 12 bases between. The germline CDR1 and CDR2 sequences are SEHNR and FQNEAQ (reference sequence). CDR3 sequence (DNA): TGTGCCAGCAGCTTCGCCTTGTCGTTAGCCAAAAACATTCAGTACTTC. Its translation: CASSFALSLAKNIQYF.

CDR3 DNA: TGTGCCAGCAGGCGGACAGGGGGGCTGTTGAACACTGAAGCTTTCTTT. Its translation is CASRRTGGLLNTEAFF. This sequence joins TRBV28 and TRBJ1-1; 10 nucleotides line up with TRBD1. The V and J ends lost 6 bases and 0 bases, in that order; junction bases with no gene match: 7. From germline, CDR1 is MDHEN and CDR2 SYDVKM. The CDR3 has 16 amino acids.

The genes are TRBV11-2 and TRBJ1-5; the D gene is possibly TRBD1 (6 bases). The V gene lost 4 bases and the J gene lost 4 bases, with 11 bases spanning the gap. Germline CDR1 reads SGHAT; CDR2 reads FQNNGV. This CDR3 is 14 amino acids long. In nucleotides, the CDR3 is TGTGCCAGCAGCTCGGACAGTCAAAATCAGCCCCAGCATTTT. Its protein product is CASSSDSQNQPQHF.

Comments on this clone: The junction differs from germline at one of its ends, possibly a read error. The chain has TRBV18 and TRBJ1-2, with 8 bases lining up with TRBD1. From germline, CDR1 is KGHSH and CDR2 LQKENI. This CDR3 is built from 16 residues. The CDR3 sequence: CATSPSAGGARYGYTF. The CDR3 nucleotides read TGTGCCACCTCACCATCCGCAGGGGGCGCGAGATATGGCTACACCTTC.

This clone has a handful of counts. The CDR3 loop reads CAWNGGRVDTEAFF. The CDR3, as DNA: TGTGCCTGGAATGGGGGGCGCGTTGACACTGAAGCTTTCTTT. This chain uses TRBV30 with TRBJ1-1; D possibly corresponds to TRBD1 (6 bases). The CDR3 consists of 14 residues. Deletions cut 4 bases from V and 3 bases from J, with 15 bases between. The V gene's germline CDR1 is GTSNPN and CDR2 SVGIG (reference sequence).

For this clone: The junction and the germline gene differ at one end; a read error may be behind it. The chain employs TRBV7-3 and TRBJ2-7, with D possibly TRBD2 on 5 matching bases. The CDR3 has 11 residues. Looked up from germline, CDR1 is SGHTA and CDR2 is FQGTGA. The CDR3 coding sequence is TGTGCCAGCAGCGGCGGGCTTGCGTGGAGTTTC. This sequence encodes CASSGGLAWSF.

Only one count was recorded for this clone. The V call is TRBV19, the J call TRBJ1-2, with D uncertain. Germline V gene sequence: CDR1 LNHDA, CDR2 SQIVND (reference sequence). Trimming took 2 bases from V and 7 from J, leaving 8 bases between them. The CDR3 sequence is 12 residues long. CDR3 DNA sequence: TGTGCCAGTAGTATAAGGCAGCTTGGCTACACCTTC. It specifies CASSIRQLGYTF.

The chain uses TRBV19 and TRBJ1-5, with unresolved D. The V end was cut by 1 base, the J end by 0 bases, with 7 bases between. The CDR3 covers 15 residues. Germline values: CDR1 LNHDA, CDR2 SQIVND (reference sequence). The CDR3 DNA follows: TGTGCCAGTAGTATAGGGGTTGATAGCAATCAGCCCCAGCATTTT. It yields the protein CASSIGVDSNQPQHF.

The chain uses TRBV19 and TRBJ2-1, with D maybe TRBD1 (5 bases). V was shortened by 7 bases and J by 8 bases, with 21 bases between the two germline ends. CDR3 length equals 15 residues. Germline V CDR1 and CDR2: LNHDA, SQIVND (reference sequence). The chain's CDR3 is CASTGRAIRGYEQFF. CDR3 DNA: TGTGCCAGTACCGGCCGGGCTATTAGGGGCTATGAGCAGTTCTTC.

Here the CDR3 reads CASSLQAGRGIETQYF. The CDR3 coding sequence is TGTGCCAGCAGCTTACAAGCGGGGCGGGGGATAGAGACCCAGTACTTC. The chain employs TRBV5-4 and TRBJ2-5; 7 nucleotides line up with TRBD2. CDR1 is SGHNT, CDR2 YYREEE, per germline (reference sequence). The length of the CDR3 is 16 residues. The V gene end was trimmed by 2 bases and the J gene end by 4 bases; junction bases not matched to a gene: 11.

The chain has TRBV29-1 and TRBJ1-2; no definite D call. Between the trimmed V and J ends, which lost 6 bases and 8 bases, there was a span of 19 bases. The CDR3 is 13 amino acids. The V gene's germline CDR1 is SQVTM and CDR2 ANQGSEA. The DNA of the CDR3 is TGCAGCGTGGAGCCCTTTGGGGTGTTGGGCTACACCTTC. It yields the protein CSVEPFGVLGYTF. Based on the CDR3 plus reference TRBV29-1 and TRBJ1-2, the full variable domain is SAVISQKPSRDICQRGTSLTIQCQVDSQVTMMFWYRQQPGQSLTLIATANQGSEATYESGFVIDKFPISRPNLTFSTLTVSNMSPEDSSIYLCSVEPFGVLGYTFGSGTRLTVV.

This clone was detected a few times. This chain links TRBV29-1 with TRBJ1-1; tentative D call: TRBD1 (5 bases). The CDR3 loop spans 13 amino acids. The germline V gene encodes CDR1 SQVTM and CDR2 ANQGSEA. Between the trimmed V and J ends, which lost 2 bases and 5 bases, there was a span of 12 bases. The CDR3 reads CSVEPGGATEAFF. The CDR3 DNA reads as TGCAGCGTTGAACCGGGGGGTGCAACTGAAGCTTTCTTT. The whole variable domain, remainder taken from reference TRBV29-1 and TRBJ1-1, is SAVISQKPSRDICQRGTSLTIQCQVDSQVTMMFWYRQQPGQSLTLIATANQGSEATYESGFVIDKFPISRPNLTFSTLTVSNMSPEDSSIYLCSVEPGGATEAFFGQGTRLTVV.

The V gene is TRBV6-5, the J gene TRBJ2-2; the D call may be TRBD1 or TRBD2 (5 bases each). Per germline, CDR1 MNHEY and CDR2 SVGAGI. V lost 9 bases and J 3 bases, leaving 8 bases between the germline ends. The CDR3 has 12 residues. This CDR3 reads CASRGDTGELFF. The CDR3 region has the DNA TGTGCCAGTAGGGGAGACACCGGGGAGCTGTTTTTT.

The sample holds one count of this clone. The V and J genes are TRBV28 and TRBJ1-4; no reliable D call. The CDR3 totals 15 residues. V lost 1 base and J lost 7, with 13 bases in between. Per germline, CDR1 MDHEN and CDR2 SYDVKM. The CDR3 DNA sequence: TGTGCCAGCAGTTTATTAACTGGGGTTGGTGAAAAACTGTTTTTT. Its translation: CASSLLTGVGEKLFF.

The rearrangement links TRBV7-9 to TRBJ2-5, with D perhaps matching TRBD2 (7 bases). CDR3 length equals 13 residues. V was pared by 5 bases and J by 5 bases, with 12 bases between. CDR1 and CDR2 (germline): SEHNR, FQNEAQ (reference sequence). The CDR3 nucleotides are TGTGCCAGCAGCCCGCGGGGGCCGGAGACCCAGTACTTC. Its translation: CASSPRGPETQYF. Drawing the rest from reference TRBV7-9 and TRBJ2-5, the complete variable domain is DTGVSQNPRHKITKRGQNVTFRCDPISEHNRLYWYRQTLGQGPEFLTYFQNEAQLEKSRLLSDRFSAERPKGSFSTLEIQRTEQGDSAMYLCASSPRGPETQYFGPGTRLLVL.

The rearrangement uses TRBV30 and TRBJ1-2; D is ambiguous. Trimming stripped 1 base from V and 5 bases from J, with 11 bases between. The CDR3 length is 13 residues. Germline CDR1 reads GTSNPN; CDR2 reads SVGIG (reference sequence). CDR3 sequence (DNA): TGTGCCTGGAGTGCGGGGTTCGGGTATGGCTACACCTTC. This sequence encodes CAWSAGFGYGYTF.

The rearrangement links TRBV30 to TRBJ2-1; D gene unclear. This CDR3 comprises 18 residues. V lost 0 bases and J lost 6, with 24 bases in between. Germline V gene sequence: CDR1 GTSNPN, CDR2 SVGIG (reference sequence). The CDR3 DNA is TGTGCCTGGAGTGTACTTTCTTATCGAGCCCCCACATTCAATGAGCAGTTCTTC. Translated: CAWSVLSYRAPTFNEQFF.

V and J are TRBV28 and TRBJ2-5; TRBD2 aligns across 7 bases. Trimming took 8 bases from V and 7 from J; bases not matched to a gene: 13. The CDR3 is 14 residues long. The germline V gene encodes CDR1 MDHEN and CDR2 SYDVKM. CDR3 loop: CASLPGGRPWTQYF. In nucleotides, the CDR3 is TGTGCCAGCCTCCCGGGAGGACGGCCTTGGACCCAGTACTTC.

The chain uses TRBV7-9 and TRBJ2-7; D may be TRBD1 (6 bases). Trimming cost V 3 bases and J 3 bases, with 12 bases left between them. Per the germline V gene, CDR1 is SEHNR and CDR2 is FQNEAQ (reference sequence). The CDR3 extends over 14 amino acids. Here the CDR3 reads CASSFREGGYEQYF. The CDR3 nucleotides read TGTGCCAGCAGCTTTCGGGAAGGGGGCTACGAGCAGTACTTC. The variable domain in full, with the rest retrieved from reference TRBV7-9 and TRBJ2-7, is DTGVSQNPRHKITKRGQNVTFRCDPISEHNRLYWYRQTLGQGPEFLTYFQNEAQLEKSRLLSDRFSAERPKGSFSTLEIQRTEQGDSAMYLCASSFREGGYEQYFGPGTRLTVT.

V and J are TRBV6-1 and TRBJ2-3, with D tentatively TRBD2 (5 bases). There are 15 residues in the CDR3. V was pared by 7 bases and J by 4 bases, with 18 bases between. Germline loops: CDR1 MNHNS, CDR2 SASEGT. The CDR3 is CASKMRSSGADTQYF. The CDR3 nucleotides are TGTGCCAGCAAGATGCGGTCATCCGGGGCAGATACGCAGTATTTT.

The chain combines TRBV27 with TRBJ1-5, with a tentative D call TRBD1 (6 bases). The V and J ends lost 3 bases and 2 bases respectively, with 8 bases between them. The CDR3 is 14 amino acids. Germline V CDR1 and CDR2: MNHEY, SMNVEV (reference sequence). The CDR3 loop reads CASSFSGGNQPQHF. CDR3 in DNA: TGTGCCAGCAGTTTTTCAGGGGGCAATCAGCCCCAGCATTTT.

V usage is TRBV25-1 and J usage is TRBJ2-3; 7 positions agree with TRBD1. Unmatched junction bases numbered 2, after V lost 4 bases and J lost 7 bases. The CDR3 spans 12 residues. Germline loops: CDR1 MGHDK, CDR2 SYGVNS. This CDR3 reads CASSVGGNTQYF. In nucleotides, the CDR3 is TGTGCCAGCAGTGTAGGGGGCAATACGCAGTATTTT.

The chain carries TRBV19 and TRBJ2-7, with 9 bases aligning to TRBD2. The germline V gene encodes CDR1 LNHDA and CDR2 SQIVND (reference sequence). The CDR3 totals 15 residues. The V segment lost 1 base and the J segment 0 bases; nucleotides outside the gene matches: 1. This CDR3 is CASSIGLAASYEQYF. The CDR3 nucleotides read TGTGCCAGTAGTATAGGACTAGCGGCCTCCTACGAGCAGTACTTC.

This chain connects TRBV11-2 to TRBJ1-5; a possible D gene is TRBD1 (5 bases). The CDR3 spans 13 residues. V was clipped by 1 base and J by 5 bases, with 6 bases between them. The germline gives CDR1 SGHAT, CDR2 FQNNGV. The CDR3 nucleotides are TGTGCCAGCAGCTTAGGAGGGGATCAGCCCCAGCATTTT. It codes for CASSLGGDQPQHF.

The chain carries TRBV7-6 and TRBJ1-5, with 10 bases fitting TRBD1. The CDR3 loop spans 15 amino acids. The V and J ends lost 3 bases and 2 bases, in that order; junction bases with no gene match: 1. The germline V gene has CDR1 SGHVS and CDR2 FNYEAQ. DNA of the CDR3: TGTGCCAGCAGCTTGACAGGGGGCCGCAATCAGCCCCAGCATTTT. Translated, it gives CASSLTGGRNQPQHF.

This chain links TRBV11-2 with TRBJ2-1; TRBD2 is a possible D gene (5 bases). Trimming took off 8 bases at V and 6 bases at J, with 17 bases between the two ends. This CDR3 contains 14 residues. Germline loops: CDR1 SGHAT, CDR2 FQNNGV. CDR3 in amino acids: CASEGSTVGNEQFF. As DNA, the CDR3 is TGTGCCAGCGAGGGAAGCACAGTGGGCAATGAGCAGTTCTTC.

This rearrangement joins TRBV11-3 to TRBJ2-2; 13 bases agree with TRBD2. V was pared by 4 bases and J by 2 bases, with 4 bases of the junction left unmatched. This CDR3 has 17 amino acids. CDR1 and CDR2 (germline): SGHNT, YENEEA. CDR3 coding DNA: TGTGCCAGCAGCTCGGGACTAGCGGGACCTAACACCGGGGAGCTGTTTTTT. This gives the protein CASSSGLAGPNTGELFF.

V is TRBV19 and J is TRBJ1-4; the D gene is possibly TRBD1 (5 bases). Germline V lookup: CDR1 LNHDA, CDR2 SQIVND (reference sequence). This CDR3 is 14 amino acids long. V dropped 5 bases and J dropped 4 bases, with 11 bases sitting between them. The CDR3 sequence is CASSEAGVNEKLFF. In DNA form, the CDR3 reads TGTGCCAGTAGTGAGGCGGGGGTTAATGAAAAACTGTTTTTT.

The J gene is TRBJ1-5, the V gene TRBV9, with unresolved D. V lost 2 bases to trimming and J lost 5 bases, with 8 bases between them. Germline-derived CDR1 and CDR2 are SGDLS and YYNGEE. This CDR3 region has 13 residues. CDR3 amino acids: CASSVDPDQPQHF. CDR3 bases: TGTGCCAGCAGCGTGGACCCCGATCAGCCCCAGCATTTT. The complete variable domain, with remaining parts taken from reference TRBV9 and TRBJ1-5, reads DSGVTQTPKHLITATGQRVTLRCSPRSGDLSVYWYQQSLDQGLQFLIQYYNGEERAKGNILERFSAQQFPDLHSELNLSSLELGDSALYFCASSVDPDQPQHFGDGTRLSIL.

V usage is TRBV5-1 and J usage is TRBJ2-2; D uncertain. The CDR3 has 15 amino acids. Germline values: CDR1 SGHRS, CDR2 YFSETQ. V was cut by 0 bases and J by 2 bases, with 8 bases left in between. The CDR3 reads CASSLVRANTGELFF. The DNA of the CDR3 is TGCGCCAGCAGCTTGGTTCGGGCAAACACCGGGGAGCTGTTTTTT.

This chain links TRBV9 with TRBJ1-2; a possible D gene is TRBD1 (6 bases). V lost 2 bases, J lost 4 bases, and 12 bases lay in between. Germline CDR1 and CDR2: SGDLS and YYNGEE. This CDR3 is 14 amino acids long. The CDR3 protein is CASSVGGAGYGYTF. CDR3 nucleotides: TGTGCCAGCAGCGTCGGGGGGGCGGGCTATGGCTACACCTTC.